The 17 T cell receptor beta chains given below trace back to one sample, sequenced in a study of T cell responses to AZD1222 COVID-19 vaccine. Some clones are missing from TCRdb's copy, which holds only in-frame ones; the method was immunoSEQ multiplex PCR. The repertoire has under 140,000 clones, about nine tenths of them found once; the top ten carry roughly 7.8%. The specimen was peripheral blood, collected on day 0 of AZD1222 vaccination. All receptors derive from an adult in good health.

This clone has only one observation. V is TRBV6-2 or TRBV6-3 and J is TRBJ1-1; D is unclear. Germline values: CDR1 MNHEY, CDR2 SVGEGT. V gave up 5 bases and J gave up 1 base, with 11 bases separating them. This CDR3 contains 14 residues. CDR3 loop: CASSIDNTNTEAFF. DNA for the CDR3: TGTGCCAGCAGTATTGACAATACGAACACTGAAGCTTTCTTT.

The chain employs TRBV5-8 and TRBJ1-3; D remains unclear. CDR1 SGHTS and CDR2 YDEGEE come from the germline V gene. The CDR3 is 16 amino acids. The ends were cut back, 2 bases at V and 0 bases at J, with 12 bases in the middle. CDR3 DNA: TGTGCCAGCAGCTTAGGTCAGCTTATCTCTGGAAACACCATATATTTT. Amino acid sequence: CASSLGQLISGNTIYF.

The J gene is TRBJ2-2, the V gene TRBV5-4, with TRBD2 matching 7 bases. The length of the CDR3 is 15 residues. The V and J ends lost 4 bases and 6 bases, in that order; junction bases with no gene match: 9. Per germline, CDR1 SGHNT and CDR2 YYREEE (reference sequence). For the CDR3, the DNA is TGTGCCAGCAGCCCACCCGATACTAGCGCCGGGGAGCTGTTTTTT. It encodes CASSPPDTSAGELFF.

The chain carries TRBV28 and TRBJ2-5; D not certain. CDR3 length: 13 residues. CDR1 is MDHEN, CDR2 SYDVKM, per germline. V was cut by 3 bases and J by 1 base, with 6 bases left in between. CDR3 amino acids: CASSFYRQETQYF. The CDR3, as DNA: TGTGCCAGCAGTTTTTACCGCCAAGAGACCCAGTACTTC.

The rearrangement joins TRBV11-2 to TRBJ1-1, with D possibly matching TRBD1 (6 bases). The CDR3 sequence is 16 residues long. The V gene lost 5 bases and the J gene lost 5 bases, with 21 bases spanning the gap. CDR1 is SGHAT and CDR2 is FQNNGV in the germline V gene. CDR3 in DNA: TGTGCCAGCAGCCCGATAAGGGGGGCGCGAAAGACTGAAGCTTTCTTT. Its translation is CASSPIRGARKTEAFF. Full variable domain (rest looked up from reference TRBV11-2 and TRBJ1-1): EAGVAQSPRYKIIEKRQSVAFWCNPISGHATLYWYQQILGQGPKLLIQFQNNGVVDDSQLPKDRFSAERLKGVDSTLKIQPAKLEDSAVYLCASSPIRGARKTEAFFGQGTRLTVV.

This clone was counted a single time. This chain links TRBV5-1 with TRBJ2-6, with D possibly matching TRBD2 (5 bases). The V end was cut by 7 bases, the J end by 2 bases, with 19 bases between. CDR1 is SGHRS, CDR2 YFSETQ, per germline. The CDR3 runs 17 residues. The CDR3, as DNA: TGCGCCAGCCAACACGGACCGTCCGGGGCTGGGGCCAACGTCCTGACTTTC. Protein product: CASQHGPSGAGANVLTF.

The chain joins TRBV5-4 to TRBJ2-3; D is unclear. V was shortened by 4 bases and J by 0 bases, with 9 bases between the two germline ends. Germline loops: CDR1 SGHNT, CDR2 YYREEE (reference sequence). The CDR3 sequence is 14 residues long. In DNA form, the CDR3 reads TGTGCCAGCAGCGGAAGAACTAGCACAGATACGCAGTATTTT. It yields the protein CASSGRTSTDTQYF.

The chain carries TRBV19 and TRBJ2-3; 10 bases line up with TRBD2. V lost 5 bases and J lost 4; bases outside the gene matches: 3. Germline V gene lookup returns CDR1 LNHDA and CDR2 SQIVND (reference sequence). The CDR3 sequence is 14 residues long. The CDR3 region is CASSLGLAADTQYF. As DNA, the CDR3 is TGTGCCAGTAGTCTTGGACTAGCGGCAGATACGCAGTATTTT. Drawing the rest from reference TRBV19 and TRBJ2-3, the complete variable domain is DGGITQSPKYLFRKEGQNVTLSCEQNLNHDAMYWYRQDPGQGLRLIYYSQIVNDFQKGDIAEGYSVSREKKESFPLTVTSAQKNPTAFYLCASSLGLAADTQYFGPGTRLTVL.

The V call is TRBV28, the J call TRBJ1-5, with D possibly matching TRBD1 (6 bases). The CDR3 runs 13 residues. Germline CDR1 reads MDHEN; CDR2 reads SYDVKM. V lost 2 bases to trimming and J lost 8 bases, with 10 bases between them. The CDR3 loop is CASSLGNREPQHF. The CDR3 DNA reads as TGTGCCAGCAGTTTAGGTAACAGGGAGCCCCAGCATTTT.

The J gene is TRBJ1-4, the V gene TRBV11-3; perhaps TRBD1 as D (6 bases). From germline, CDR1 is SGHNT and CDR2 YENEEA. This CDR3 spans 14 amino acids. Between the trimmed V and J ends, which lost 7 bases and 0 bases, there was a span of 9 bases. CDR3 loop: CASKGTTTNEKLFF. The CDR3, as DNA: TGTGCCAGCAAGGGGACAACAACTAATGAAAAACTGTTTTTT.

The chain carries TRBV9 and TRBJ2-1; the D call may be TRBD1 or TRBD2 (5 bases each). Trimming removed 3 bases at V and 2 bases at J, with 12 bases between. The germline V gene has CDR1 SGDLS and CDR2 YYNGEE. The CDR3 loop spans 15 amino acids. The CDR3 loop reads CASSASGTAYNEQFF. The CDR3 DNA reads TGTGCCAGCAGCGCCTCCGGGACCGCCTACAATGAGCAGTTCTTC.

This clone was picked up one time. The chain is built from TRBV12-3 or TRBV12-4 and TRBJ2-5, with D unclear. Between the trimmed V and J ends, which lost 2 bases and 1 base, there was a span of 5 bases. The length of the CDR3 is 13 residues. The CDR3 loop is CASSLFVQETQYF. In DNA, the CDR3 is TGTGCCAGCAGTTTATTTGTCCAAGAGACCCAGTACTTC.

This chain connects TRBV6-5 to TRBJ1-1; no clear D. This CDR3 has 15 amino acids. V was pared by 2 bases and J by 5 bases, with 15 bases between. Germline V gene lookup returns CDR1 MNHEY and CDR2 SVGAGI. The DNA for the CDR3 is TGTGCCAGCAGTTACACCATAGCCCGTACTACTGAAGCTTTCTTT. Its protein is CASSYTIARTTEAFF.

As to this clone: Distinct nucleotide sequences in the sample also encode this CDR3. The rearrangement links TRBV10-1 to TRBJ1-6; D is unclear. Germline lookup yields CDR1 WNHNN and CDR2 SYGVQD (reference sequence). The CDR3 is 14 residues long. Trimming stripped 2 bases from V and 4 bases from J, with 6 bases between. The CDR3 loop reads CASSEGSYNSPLHF. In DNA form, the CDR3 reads TGCGCCAGCAGTGAGGGCAGTTATAATTCACCCCTCCACTTT.

The CDR3 here is CASSPPGVQQTQYF. The CDR3 DNA sequence: TGTGCCAGTAGCCCGCCGGGGGTACAGCAGACCCAGTACTTC. The genes are TRBV19 and TRBJ2-5; the D gene is possibly TRBD2 (6 bases). Trimming removed 6 bases at V and 6 bases at J, with 17 bases between. Germline V gives CDR1 LNHDA, CDR2 SQIVND (reference sequence). The CDR3 totals 14 residues. The full variable domain, completed using reference TRBV19 and TRBJ2-5, is DGGITQSPKYLFRKEGQNVTLSCEQNLNHDAMYWYRQDPGQGLRLIYYSQIVNDFQKGDIAEGYSVSREKKESFPLTVTSAQKNPTAFYLCASSPPGVQQTQYFGPGTRLLVL.

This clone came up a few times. CDR3 nucleotides: TGTGCCAGCAGCGACGGGACTGAAGCTTTCTTT. Translated, it gives CASSDGTEAFF. The V call is TRBV6-5, the J call TRBJ1-1; D gene unclear. With 6 bases removed from V and 5 bases from J, the gap between germline ends came to 7 bases. Germline assignment: CDR1 MNHEY and CDR2 SVGAGI. The CDR3 consists of 11 residues.

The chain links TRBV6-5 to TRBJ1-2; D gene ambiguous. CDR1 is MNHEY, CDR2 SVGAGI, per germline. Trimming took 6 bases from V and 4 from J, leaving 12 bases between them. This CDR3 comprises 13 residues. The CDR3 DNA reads TGTGCCAGCAGCCCGCAAGCTGGCTATGGCTACACCTTC. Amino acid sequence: CASSPQAGYGYTF.